This T cell receptor (beta chain) was documented in a study of blood T cell repertoires in COVID-19. With 2 bases removed from V and 6 bases from J, the gap between germline ends came to 8 bases. The length of the CDR3 is 11 residues. Looked up from germline, CDR1 is DFQATT and CDR2 is SNEGSKA (reference sequence). Using immunoSEQ multiplex PCR, the repertoire was profiled, and TCRdb retains in-frame clones only, with some absent. Altogether some 310,000 clones are present, 90% being singletons, with the ten largest covering about 1%. This sequence originates from a woman between 40 and 55 years old with COVID-19, enrolled during active disease. The chain joins TRBV20-1 to TRBJ2-7, with D tentatively TRBD1 (5 bases). Sequencing input: peripheral blood. The CDR3 is CSARSRGEQYF. CDR3 in DNA: TGCAGTGCTAGATCTAGGGGCGAGCAGTACTTC.